This T cell receptor (beta chain) was identified in a study of T cells after yellow fever vaccination (dated by TCRdb to between 2017 and 2020). About the study as a whole: Libraries from fractions with low cell numbers were prepared with the SMART-Seq v4 Ultra Low Input RNA kit. Bulk PBMC replicates and cell subsets were isolated from blood drawn at multiple timepoints before and after both primary and secondary immunization. Two healthy male donors, one aged 18 to 30 and one aged 30 to 40 years, were included in the cohort. To follow T-cell clones before and after primary and booster YFV17D yellow fever vaccination, bulk TCR alpha and beta repertoires were sequenced over time. The study at large found these results: Most clones expanded after primary vaccination were re-detected after the booster (almost 98% of CD4 and more than 70% of CD8), suggesting broad memory maintenance. FACS-sorted repertoires could contain abundant contaminating clonotypes from the bulk population, so computational filtering was required. Compared with the primary T-cell response, the secondary T-cell response was weaker but faster, peaking on day 5 rather than day 15. A small share of clonotypes was detected in both CD4 and CD8 compartments, with the overlap likely arising from convergent recombination. Because only a couple of donors were included in the study, the extent to which the findings can be generalized is limited.

TCR cDNA was made using 5'RACE template switching, a step that added a universal primer site and unique molecular identifiers. Priming of cDNA synthesis was performed from both the TCR alpha and TCR beta constant segments. Two PCR steps were used to amplify libraries, with sample barcodes and sequencing adapters being added in the second step. Sequencing of libraries was performed on Illumina HiSeq 2500 (2x100 bp) or NovaSeq (2x150 bp). Turning to the authors' computational methods: MIGEC handled demultiplexing of reads and collapsing into UMI consensus sequences, while MiXCR performed V(D)J alignment. Clonotypes responding to the vaccine were identified with edgeR on replicate PBMC samples, with the criteria of FDR below 0.01 and a log2 fold change above 5 up to day 15. Each bulk clonotype was labeled CD4 or CD8 based on which sequenced repertoire, CD4 or CD8, contained the clonotype at higher abundance. The public reads were quality trimmed at Q25 with fastp and then assembled into clones with MiXCR by TCRdb, keeping productive beta chains. Rows matching on CDR3 protein sequence are summarized as one entry with the most common DNA and genes. For this entry, the V and J calls and clone size follow TCRdb and not the study's own pipeline. The sample yields around 550,000 distinct CDR3 sequences; roughly a fifth were counted once. The ten largest clonotypes hold around an eighth of the sample.

In the case of this clonotype: Its antigen is not yet known. No qualities accompany the bases; no much larger clone lies one base away.

From the cysteine through the phenylalanine, the CDR3 covers 14 amino acids. Of all the DNA, just the CDR3 is kept, 42 bases in frame from base 1. The trim is 3 bases for V and 11 bases for J, with a gap of 19 bases between the germline ends. The intended sense of this specimen's treatment or condition label: live attenuated yellow fever vaccine strain. At each blood-draw timepoint, two biological replicates of bulk PBMCs were obtained. PBMCs were isolated from peripheral blood using a standard Ficoll-Paque protocol. RNA was extracted with TriZol from bulk PBMCs, CD4 and CD8 fractions, and dextramer-positive and dextramer-negative fractions.

In this chain, TRBV12-3 or TRBV12-4 is recombined with TRBJ1-1; the D gene is perhaps TRBD1, from 5 matching bases. The receptor was derived from a man aged 25-40 years who received the YFV17D yellow fever vaccine. Sequencing was performed on PBMCs, taken 15 days after the yellow fever booster vaccination. The DNA sequence follows: TGTGCCAGCAGTTTTGGGAAAGGGACGAGAAGCGCTTTCTTT. Its product reads: CASSFGKGTRSAFF.